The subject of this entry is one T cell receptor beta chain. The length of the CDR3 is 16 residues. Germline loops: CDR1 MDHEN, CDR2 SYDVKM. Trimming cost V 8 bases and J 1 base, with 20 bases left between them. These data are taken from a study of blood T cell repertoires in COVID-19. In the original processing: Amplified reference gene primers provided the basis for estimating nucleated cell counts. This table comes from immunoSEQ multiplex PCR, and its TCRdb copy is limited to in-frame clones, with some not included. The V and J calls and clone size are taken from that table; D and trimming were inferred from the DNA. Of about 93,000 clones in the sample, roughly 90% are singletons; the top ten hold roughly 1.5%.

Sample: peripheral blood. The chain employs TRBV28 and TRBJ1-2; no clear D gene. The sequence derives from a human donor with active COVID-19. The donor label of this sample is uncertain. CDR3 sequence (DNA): TGTGCCAGCGCTTCCCTTGCGGGGTTGAGTAACTATGGCTACACCTTC. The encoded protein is CASASLAGLSNYGYTF.